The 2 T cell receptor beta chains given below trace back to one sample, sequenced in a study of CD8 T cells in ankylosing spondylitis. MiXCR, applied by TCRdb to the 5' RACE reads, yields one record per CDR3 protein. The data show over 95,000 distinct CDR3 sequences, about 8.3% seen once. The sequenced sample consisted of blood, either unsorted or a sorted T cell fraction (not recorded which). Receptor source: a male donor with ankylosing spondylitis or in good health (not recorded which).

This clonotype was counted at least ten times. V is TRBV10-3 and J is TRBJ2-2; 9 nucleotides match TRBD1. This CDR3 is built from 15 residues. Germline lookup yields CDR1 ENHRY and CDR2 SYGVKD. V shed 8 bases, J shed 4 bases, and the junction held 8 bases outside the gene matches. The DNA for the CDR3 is TGTGCCATCGCGGGACAGGGTTATAGCACCGGGGAGCTGTTTTTT. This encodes CAIAGQGYSTGELFF.

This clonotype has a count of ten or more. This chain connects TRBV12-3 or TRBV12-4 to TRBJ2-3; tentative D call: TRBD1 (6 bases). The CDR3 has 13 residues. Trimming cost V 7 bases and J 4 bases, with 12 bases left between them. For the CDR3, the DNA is TGTGCCAGCAATTGGGGGCGCCCAGATACGCAGTATTTT. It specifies CASNWGRPDTQYF.